Presented here are 15 T cell receptor beta chains from one specimen sequenced in a study of T-cell memory formation after mild COVID-19. TCRdb itself ran the 5' RACE reads through MiXCR, one entry per CDR3 protein. Of a few hundred thousand distinct CDR3 sequences listed, 24% are singletons. Sequencing was done on a sample of PBMCs or a T cell subset sorted from them (not recorded which). These receptors all stem from an adult woman who had mild COVID-19 (a few samples of this study predate the infection). Cell type and time point are not known.

This clonotype was counted only a few times. This chain uses TRBV5-1 with TRBJ1-3; TRBD1 might be the D (5 bases). The CDR3 length is 14 residues. Trimming removed 2 bases from V and 3 bases from J, with 9 bases in between. Germline assignment: CDR1 SGHRS and CDR2 YFSETQ. The CDR3 sequence is CASSFGGDGNTIYF. The CDR3 nucleotides read TGCGCCAGCAGCTTTGGGGGAGATGGAAACACCATATATTTT. Complete variable domain (other parts from reference TRBV5-1 and TRBJ1-3): KAGVTQTPRYLIKTRGQQVTLSCSPISGHRSVSWYQQTPGQGLQFLFEYFSETQRNKGNFPGRFSGRQFSNSRSEMNVSTLELGDSALYLCASSFGGDGNTIYFGEGSWLTVV.

The chain uses TRBV5-6 and TRBJ2-7, with D hard to call. Trimming pared 0 bases from V and 1 base from J, leaving 8 bases between. There are 14 residues in the CDR3. The germline CDR1 and CDR2 sequences are SGHDT and YYEEEE. The CDR3 region is CASSLGRLSYEQYF. The CDR3 DNA reads TGTGCCAGCAGCTTGGGACGGCTATCCTACGAGCAGTACTTC.

The genes are TRBV20-1 and TRBJ2-3; D remains unclear. Trimming stripped 0 bases from V and 2 bases from J, with 12 bases between. The CDR3 runs to 15 residues. The germline V gene encodes CDR1 DFQATT and CDR2 SNEGSKA (reference sequence). Here the CDR3 reads CSAREQRANTDTQYF. CDR3 bases: TGCAGTGCTAGAGAACAGCGAGCTAACACAGATACGCAGTATTTT.

CDR3 bases: TGTGCCACCAGTGATTTGTGGGGGGGGGGCCAAGAGACCCAGTACTTC. Translation: CATSDLWGGGQETQYF. The rearrangement joins TRBV24-1 to TRBJ2-5, with 7 positions matching TRBD2. The CDR3 consists of 16 residues. J was trimmed by 1 base and V by 0 bases; bases with no gene match: 4. The germline V gene encodes CDR1 KGHDR and CDR2 SFDVKD.

The chain recombines TRBV5-6 with TRBJ1-4, with 7 bases lining up with TRBD1. This CDR3 contains 15 residues. CDR1 is SGHDT, CDR2 YYEEEE, per germline. V shed 7 bases and J 0 bases; nucleotides not matched to a gene: 6. The CDR3 reads CASAWGTATNEKLFF. CDR3 sequence (DNA): TGTGCCAGCGCTTGGGGGACAGCAACTAATGAAAAACTGTTTTTT.

This sequence joins TRBV20-1 and TRBJ2-5; the match to TRBD2 covers 16 bases. The CDR3 totals 18 residues. Looked up from germline, CDR1 is DFQATT and CDR2 is SNEGSKA (reference sequence). Trimming removed 3 bases from V and 0 bases from J; junction bases left unmatched: 7. In DNA form, the CDR3 reads TGCAGTGCTAGGGGGACTAGCGGGAGGGCCGAGGACCAAGAGACCCAGTACTTC. This sequence encodes CSARGTSGRAEDQETQYF.

The chain has TRBV4-1 and TRBJ2-3, with a possible D match to TRBD2 (5 bases). CDR1 and CDR2 (germline): MGHRA, YSYEKL. The CDR3 consists of 16 residues. V lost 1 base and J 3 bases, leaving 14 bases between the germline ends. The DNA for the CDR3 is TGCGCCAGCAGCCAAGTTCGGGGAAGAGAGACAGATACGCAGTATTTT. As protein: CASSQVRGRETDTQYF.

This clonotype turned up a few times. The chain combines TRBV5-4 with TRBJ2-7, with TRBD2 matching over 15 bases. The CDR3 extends over 16 amino acids. The V gene's germline CDR1 is SGHNT and CDR2 YYREEE (reference sequence). V shed 4 bases, J shed 2 bases, and the junction held 4 bases outside the gene matches. The CDR3 nucleotides read TGTGCCAGCAGCCCTGGACTAGCGGGAGGGCCCTACGAGCAGTACTTC. This encodes CASSPGLAGGPYEQYF.

This chain links TRBV19 with TRBJ1-2, with a tentative D call TRBD1 (5 bases). V gave up 6 bases and J gave up 0 bases, with 8 bases separating them. The length of the CDR3 is 13 residues. Germline-derived CDR1 and CDR2 are LNHDA and SQIVND (reference sequence). The CDR3 loop reads CASRRDPNYGYTF. DNA for the CDR3: TGTGCCAGTAGGAGGGACCCTAACTATGGCTACACCTTC.

This clonotype turned up a few times. CDR3 bases: TGCAGCGTTGGTCGGGGACAGCTATCTAATGAAAAACTGTTTTTT. Translation gives CSVGRGQLSNEKLFF. This rearrangement joins TRBV29-1 to TRBJ1-4; 7 bases line up with TRBD1. The CDR3 sequence is 15 residues long. V lost 4 bases, J lost 3 bases, and 8 bases stayed unmatched. Germline loops: CDR1 SQVTM, CDR2 ANQGSEA.

The chain carries TRBV6-2 or TRBV6-3 and TRBJ2-3; 7 nucleotides match TRBD2. Trimming cost V 2 bases and J 4 bases; bases outside gene matches: 12. Germline CDR1 MNHEY, CDR2 SVGEGT. CDR3 length equals 17 residues. CDR3 coding DNA: TGTGCCAGCAGTTACAACAGCGGACGGGAGGTAGCAGATACGCAGTATTTT. Its translation: CASSYNSGREVADTQYF.

This chain links TRBV7-9 with TRBJ1-2, with D perhaps matching TRBD1 (6 bases). V dropped 6 bases and J dropped 7 bases, with 12 bases sitting between them. The CDR3 is 12 amino acids. The germline V gene has CDR1 SEHNR and CDR2 FQNEAQ (reference sequence). This CDR3 reads CASSSTGSGYTF. The DNA of the CDR3 is TGTGCCAGCAGTTCAACAGGGTCTGGCTACACCTTC.

The rearrangement uses TRBV7-3 and TRBJ2-3; 9 nucleotides align to TRBD1. Germline V gene data show CDR1 as SGHTA and CDR2 as FQGTGA. J was trimmed by 7 bases and V by 1 base; bases with no gene match: 12. This CDR3 spans 17 amino acids. The CDR3 loop reads CASSLIWGQGRRNTQYF. CDR3 nucleotides: TGTGCCAGCAGCTTAATTTGGGGACAGGGTCGTCGAAATACGCAGTATTTT.

Only a few counts were recorded for this clonotype. The chain uses TRBV7-2 and TRBJ2-3; no firm D call. The CDR3 contains 14 residues. Germline assignment: CDR1 SGHTA and CDR2 FQGNSA. Trimming removed 3 bases at V and 3 bases at J, with 10 bases between. The CDR3 DNA reads TGTGCCAGCAGCTTTTATGGTGGGACAGATACGCAGTATTTT. Amino acids: CASSFYGGTDTQYF.

The genes are TRBV20-1 and TRBJ2-6, with TRBD1 identical over 11 bases. This CDR3 has 16 residues. The J segment lost 1 base and the V segment lost 6 bases, leaving 5 bases of the junction unmatched. In germline, CDR1 is DFQATT, CDR2 SNEGSKA (reference sequence). The CDR3 region has the DNA TGCAGTGCAACGGACAGGGGGCGGTCTGGGGCCAACGTCCTGACTTTC. Residues: CSATDRGRSGANVLTF.